This entry features one TCR beta chain sequence. Per the original data handling: Reference gene primer amplification gave nucleated cell count estimates. TCRdb's copy holds only in-frame clones and misses some; the assay was immunoSEQ multiplex PCR. V, J and clone size derive from that table, while D and trimming were established from the DNA sequence. Here the sample spans 130,000 or so clones, approximately 90% being singletons. The sample originates from a study of blood T cell repertoires in COVID-19. Study-wide background: Both acute and convalescent COVID-19 samples were obtained from the United States, Italy and Spain. T cells, B-cell-depleted T cells, or PBMCs supplied cDNA or gDNA.

CDR3 length: 15 residues. Germline lookup yields CDR1 MGHRA and CDR2 YSYEKL. V was cut by 3 bases and J by 11 bases, with 19 bases left in between. This sequence originates from a man aged 70-80 years with active COVID-19. Source material: peripheral blood. This rearrangement joins TRBV4-1 to TRBJ2-2; tentative D call: TRBD2 (7 bases). The CDR3 coding sequence is TGCGCCAGCAGCCACCTATCCGGGGGGCCCGACGAGCTGTTTTTT. It is translated as CASSHLSGGPDELFF.